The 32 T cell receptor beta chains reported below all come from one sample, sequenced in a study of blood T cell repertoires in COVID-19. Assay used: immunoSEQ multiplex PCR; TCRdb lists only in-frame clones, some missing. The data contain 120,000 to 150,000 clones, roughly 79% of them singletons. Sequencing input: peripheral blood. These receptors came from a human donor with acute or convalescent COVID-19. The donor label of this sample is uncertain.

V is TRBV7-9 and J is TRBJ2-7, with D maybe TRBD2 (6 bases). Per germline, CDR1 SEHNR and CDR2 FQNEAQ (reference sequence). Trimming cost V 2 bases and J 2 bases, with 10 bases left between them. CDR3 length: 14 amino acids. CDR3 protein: CASSLKAGPYEQYV. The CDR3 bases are TGTGCCAGCAGCTTAAAAGCGGGTCCCTACGAGCAGTACGTC.

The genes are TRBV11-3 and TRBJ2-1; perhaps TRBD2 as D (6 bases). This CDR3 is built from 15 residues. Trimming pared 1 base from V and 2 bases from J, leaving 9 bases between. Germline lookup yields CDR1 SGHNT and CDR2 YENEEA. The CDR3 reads CASSLAGVTYNEQFF. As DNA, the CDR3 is TGTGCCAGCAGCTTAGCGGGGGTTACCTACAATGAGCAGTTCTTC.

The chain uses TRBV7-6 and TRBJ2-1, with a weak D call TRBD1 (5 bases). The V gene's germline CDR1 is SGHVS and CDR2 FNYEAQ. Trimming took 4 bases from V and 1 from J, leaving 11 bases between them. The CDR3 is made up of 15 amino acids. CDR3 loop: CASSSGLGSYNEQFF. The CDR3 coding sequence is TGTGCCAGCAGCTCAGGGCTGGGGTCCTACAATGAGCAGTTCTTC.

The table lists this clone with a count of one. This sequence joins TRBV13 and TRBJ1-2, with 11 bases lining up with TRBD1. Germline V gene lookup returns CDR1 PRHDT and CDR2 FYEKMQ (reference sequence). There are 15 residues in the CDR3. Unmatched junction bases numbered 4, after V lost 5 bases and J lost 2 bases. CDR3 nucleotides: TGTGCCAGCAGCCTAAGGACAGGGGGCAACTATGGCTACACCTTC. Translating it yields CASSLRTGGNYGYTF.

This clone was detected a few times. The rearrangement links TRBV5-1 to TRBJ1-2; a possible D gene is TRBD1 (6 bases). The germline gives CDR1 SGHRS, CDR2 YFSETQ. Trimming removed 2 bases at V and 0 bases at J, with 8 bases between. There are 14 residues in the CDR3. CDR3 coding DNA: TGCGCCAGCAGCTTAGGGACATCTAACTATGGCTACACCTTC. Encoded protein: CASSLGTSNYGYTF.

DNA of the CDR3: TGTGCCACCAGCAACCACCAGGGGGCGGGGGAGACCCAGTACTTC. Its protein is CATSNHQGAGETQYF. The V and J genes are TRBV15 and TRBJ2-5, with 8 bases that match TRBD1. Germline loops: CDR1 LNHNV, CDR2 YYDKDF (reference sequence). CDR3 length: 15 residues. V shed 4 bases and J 5 bases; nucleotides not matched to a gene: 9.

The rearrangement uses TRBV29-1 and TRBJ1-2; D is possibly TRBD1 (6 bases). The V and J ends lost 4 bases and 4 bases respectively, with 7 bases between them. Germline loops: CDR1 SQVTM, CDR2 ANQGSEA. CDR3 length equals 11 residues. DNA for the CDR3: TGCAGCGTTGTACAGGGCTATGGCTACACCTTC. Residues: CSVVQGYGYTF.

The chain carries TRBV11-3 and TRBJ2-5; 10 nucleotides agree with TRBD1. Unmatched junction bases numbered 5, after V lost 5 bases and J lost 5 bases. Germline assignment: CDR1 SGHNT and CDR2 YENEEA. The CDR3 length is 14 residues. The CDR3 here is CASSPRQGAETQYF. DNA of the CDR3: TGTGCCAGCAGCCCTAGACAGGGGGCCGAGACCCAGTACTTC.

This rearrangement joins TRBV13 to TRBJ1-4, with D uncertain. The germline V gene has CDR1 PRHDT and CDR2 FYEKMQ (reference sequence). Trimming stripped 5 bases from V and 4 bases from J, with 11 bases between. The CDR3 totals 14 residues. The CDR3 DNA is TGTGCCAGCAGCCGGACGGGAATTAATGAAAAACTGTTTTTT. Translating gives CASSRTGINEKLFF.

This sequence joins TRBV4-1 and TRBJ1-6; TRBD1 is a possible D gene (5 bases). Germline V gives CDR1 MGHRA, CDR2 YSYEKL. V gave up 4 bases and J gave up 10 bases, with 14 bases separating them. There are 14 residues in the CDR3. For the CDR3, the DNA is TGCGCCAGCAGCCCCCAGGGATTAGAATCACCCCTCCACTTT. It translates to CASSPQGLESPLHF.

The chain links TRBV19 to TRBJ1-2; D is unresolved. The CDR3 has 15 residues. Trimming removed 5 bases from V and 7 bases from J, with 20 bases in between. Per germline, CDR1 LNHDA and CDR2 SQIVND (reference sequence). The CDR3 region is CASSDRGLTIRGYTF. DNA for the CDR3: TGTGCCAGTAGTGATCGAGGCCTAACTATCCGTGGCTACACCTTC.

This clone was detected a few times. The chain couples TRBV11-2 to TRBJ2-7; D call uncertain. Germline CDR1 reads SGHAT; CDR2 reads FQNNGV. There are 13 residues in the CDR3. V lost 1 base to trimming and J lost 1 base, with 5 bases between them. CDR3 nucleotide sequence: TGTGCCAGCAGCTTAGTAGAATCCTACGAGCAGTACGTC. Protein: CASSLVESYEQYV.

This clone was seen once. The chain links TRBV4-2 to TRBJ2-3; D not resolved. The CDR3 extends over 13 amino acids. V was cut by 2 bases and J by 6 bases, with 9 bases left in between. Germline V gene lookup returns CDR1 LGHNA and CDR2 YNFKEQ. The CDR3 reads CASSQRPGDTQYF. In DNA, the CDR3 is TGTGCCAGCAGCCAACGGCCCGGGGATACGCAGTATTTT.

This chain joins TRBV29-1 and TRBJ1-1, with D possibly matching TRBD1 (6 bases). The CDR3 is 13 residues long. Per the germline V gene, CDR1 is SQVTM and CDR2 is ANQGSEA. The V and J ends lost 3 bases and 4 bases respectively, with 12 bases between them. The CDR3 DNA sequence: TGCAGCGTTGACCACAGGGACGTCACTGAAGCTTTCTTT. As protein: CSVDHRDVTEAFF.

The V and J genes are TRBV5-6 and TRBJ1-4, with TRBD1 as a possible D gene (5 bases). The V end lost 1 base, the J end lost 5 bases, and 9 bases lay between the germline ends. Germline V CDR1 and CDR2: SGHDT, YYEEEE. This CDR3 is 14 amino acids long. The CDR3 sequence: CASSLQGWNEKLFF. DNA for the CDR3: TGTGCCAGCAGCTTGCAGGGATGGAATGAAAAACTGTTTTTT.

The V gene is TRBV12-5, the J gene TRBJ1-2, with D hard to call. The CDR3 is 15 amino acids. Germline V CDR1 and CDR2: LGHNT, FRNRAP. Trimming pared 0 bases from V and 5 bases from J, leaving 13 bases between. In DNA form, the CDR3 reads TGTGCTAGTGGTTTGGTACAGACGGTTTCGTATGGCTACACCTTC. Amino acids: CASGLVQTVSYGYTF.

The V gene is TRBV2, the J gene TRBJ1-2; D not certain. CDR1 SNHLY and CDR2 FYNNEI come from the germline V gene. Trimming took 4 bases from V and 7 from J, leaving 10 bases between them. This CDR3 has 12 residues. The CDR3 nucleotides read TGTGCCAGCAGTGGGGCGCGGGGTGGCTACACCTTC. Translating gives CASSGARGGYTF.

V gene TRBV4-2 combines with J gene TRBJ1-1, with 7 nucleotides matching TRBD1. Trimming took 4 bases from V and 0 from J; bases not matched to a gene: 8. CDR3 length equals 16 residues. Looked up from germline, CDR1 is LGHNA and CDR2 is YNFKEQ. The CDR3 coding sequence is TGTGCCAGCAGCCCAACTCAGGGGGTTGTGAACACTGAAGCTTTCTTT. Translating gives CASSPTQGVVNTEAFF.

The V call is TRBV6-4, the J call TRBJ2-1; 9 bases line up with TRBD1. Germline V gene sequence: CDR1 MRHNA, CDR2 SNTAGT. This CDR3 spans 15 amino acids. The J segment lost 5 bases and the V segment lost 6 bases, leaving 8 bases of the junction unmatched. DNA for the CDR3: TGTGCCAGCAGGAAGCTTGGGGACAGGGACAATGAGCAGTTCTTC. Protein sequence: CASRKLGDRDNEQFF.

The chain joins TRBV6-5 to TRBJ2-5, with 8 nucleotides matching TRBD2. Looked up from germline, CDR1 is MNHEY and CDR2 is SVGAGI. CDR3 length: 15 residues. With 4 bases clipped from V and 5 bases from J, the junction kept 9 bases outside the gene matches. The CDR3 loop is CASSWRGAQGETQYF. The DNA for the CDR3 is TGTGCCAGCAGTTGGCGGGGGGCCCAGGGGGAGACCCAGTACTTC.

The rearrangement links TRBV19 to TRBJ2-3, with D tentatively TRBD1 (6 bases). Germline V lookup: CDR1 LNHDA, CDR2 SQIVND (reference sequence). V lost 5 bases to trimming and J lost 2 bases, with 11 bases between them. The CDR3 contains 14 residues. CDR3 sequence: CASSPDRFTDTQYF. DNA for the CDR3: TGTGCCAGTAGTCCGGACAGATTCACAGATACGCAGTATTTT.

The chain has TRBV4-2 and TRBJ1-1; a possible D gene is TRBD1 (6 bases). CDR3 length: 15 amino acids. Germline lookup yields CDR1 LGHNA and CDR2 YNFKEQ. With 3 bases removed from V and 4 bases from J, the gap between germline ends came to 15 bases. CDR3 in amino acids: CASSHNRAVGTEAFF. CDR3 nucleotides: TGTGCCAGCAGCCACAACAGGGCCGTGGGCACTGAAGCTTTCTTT.

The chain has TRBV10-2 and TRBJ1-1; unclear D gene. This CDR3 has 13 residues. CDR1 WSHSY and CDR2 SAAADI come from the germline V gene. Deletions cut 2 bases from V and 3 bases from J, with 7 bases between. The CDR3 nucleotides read TGCGCCAGCAGTGAGCATGCGGACACTGAAGCTTTCTTT. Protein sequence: CASSEHADTEAFF.

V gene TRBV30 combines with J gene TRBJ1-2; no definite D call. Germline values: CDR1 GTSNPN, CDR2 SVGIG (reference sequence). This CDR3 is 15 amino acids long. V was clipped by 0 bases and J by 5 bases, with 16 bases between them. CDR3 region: CAWSVSFSSVYGYTF. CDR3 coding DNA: TGTGCCTGGAGTGTATCGTTTTCGTCGGTATATGGCTACACCTTC.

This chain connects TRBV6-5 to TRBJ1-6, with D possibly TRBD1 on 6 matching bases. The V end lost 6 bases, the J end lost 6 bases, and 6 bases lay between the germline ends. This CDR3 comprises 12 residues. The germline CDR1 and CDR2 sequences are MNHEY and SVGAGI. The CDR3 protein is CASRQGNSPLHF. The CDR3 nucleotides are TGTGCCAGCAGACAGGGTAATTCACCCCTCCACTTT.

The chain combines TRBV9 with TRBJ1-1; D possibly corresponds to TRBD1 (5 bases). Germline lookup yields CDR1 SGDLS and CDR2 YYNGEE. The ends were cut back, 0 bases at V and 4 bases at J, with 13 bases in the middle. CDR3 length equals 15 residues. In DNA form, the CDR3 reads TGTGCCAGCAGCGTAGATCCAGGGCCGGGCACTGAAGCTTTCTTT. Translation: CASSVDPGPGTEAFF.

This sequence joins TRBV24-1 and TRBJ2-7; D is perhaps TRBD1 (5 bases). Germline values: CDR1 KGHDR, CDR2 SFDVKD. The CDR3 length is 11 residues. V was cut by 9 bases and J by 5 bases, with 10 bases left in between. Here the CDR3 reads CATSDTHEQYF. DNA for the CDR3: TGTGCCACCTCGGACACCCACGAGCAGTACTTC.

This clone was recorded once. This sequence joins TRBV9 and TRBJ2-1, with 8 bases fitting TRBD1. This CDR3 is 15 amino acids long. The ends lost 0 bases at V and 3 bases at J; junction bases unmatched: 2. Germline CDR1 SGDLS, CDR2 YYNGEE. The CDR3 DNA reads TGTGCCAGCAGCGTAGGACAGGGGCTCTACAATGAGCAGTTCTTC. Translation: CASSVGQGLYNEQFF.

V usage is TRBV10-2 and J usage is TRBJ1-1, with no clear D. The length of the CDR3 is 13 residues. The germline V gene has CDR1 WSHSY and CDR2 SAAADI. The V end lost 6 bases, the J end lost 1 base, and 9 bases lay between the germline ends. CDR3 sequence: CASRPRSNTEAFF. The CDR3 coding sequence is TGCGCCAGCAGACCTAGATCGAACACTGAAGCTTTCTTT.

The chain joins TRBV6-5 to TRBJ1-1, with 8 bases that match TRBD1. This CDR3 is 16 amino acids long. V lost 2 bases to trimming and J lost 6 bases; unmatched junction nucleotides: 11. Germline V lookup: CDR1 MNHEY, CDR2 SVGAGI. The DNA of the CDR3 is TGTGCCAGCAGTTACGGGCAGGGCAGGGGGCTCCCTGAAGCTTTCTTT. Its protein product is CASSYGQGRGLPEAFF.

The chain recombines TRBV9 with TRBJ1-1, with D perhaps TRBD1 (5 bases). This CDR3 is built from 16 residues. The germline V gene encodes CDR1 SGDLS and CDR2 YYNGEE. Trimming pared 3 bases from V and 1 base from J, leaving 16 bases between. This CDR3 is CASSAHSGMGNTEAFF. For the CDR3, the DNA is TGTGCCAGCAGCGCCCACTCAGGGATGGGGAACACTGAAGCTTTCTTT.

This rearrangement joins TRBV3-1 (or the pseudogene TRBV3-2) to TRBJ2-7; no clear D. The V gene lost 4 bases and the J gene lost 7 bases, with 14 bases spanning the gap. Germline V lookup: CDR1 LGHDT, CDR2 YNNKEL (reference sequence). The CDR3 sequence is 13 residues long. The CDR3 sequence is CASSPSGTREQYF. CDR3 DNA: TGTGCCAGCAGCCCCTCCGGAACCAGGGAGCAGTACTTC.